The rows below give T cell receptor beta chains drawn from one sample of a study of shared clonotypes between healthy human individuals. Measured with immunoSEQ multiplex PCR; TCRdb has only the in-frame clones, and not every one. The profile shows a few million clones, approximately 95% of them singletons. Sequenced material: naive CD4+ T cells from PBMCs. The receptor source for this set is a man younger than 30 in good health. Some clones in this sample may be carry-over from other donors' samples. CDR3s include the opening cysteine and the closing phenylalanine or tryptophan. Each record gives: clone size, V gene, J gene, D gene, CDR3 protein, CDR3 DNA. The D gene is left open where the match is weak. A clone size is listed for some rows: how often the clone was seen (once, few, many), or a class if it is expanded.

abundance: NA
v_gene: TRBV7-6
j_gene: TRBJ1-1
d_gene: NA
CDR3aa: CASSLSRGTEAFF
CDR3nt: TGTGCCAGCAGCTTAAGCAGGGGAACTGAAGCTTTCTTT

abundance: NA
v_gene: TRBV6-1
j_gene: TRBJ2-3
d_gene: NA
CDR3aa: CASILVGQAQYF
CDR3nt: TGTGCCAGCATACTAGTGGGCCAGGCGCAGTATTTT

abundance: NA
v_gene: TRBV30
j_gene: TRBJ2-2
d_gene: NA
CDR3aa: CAWRGATNTGELFF
CDR3nt: TGTGCCTGGCGAGGGGCCACGAACACCGGGGAGCTGTTTTTT

abundance: NA
v_gene: TRBV12-5
j_gene: TRBJ1-2
d_gene: NA
CDR3aa: CASGVRESGYTF
CDR3nt: TGTGCTAGTGGTGTAAGGGAGAGTGGCTACACCTTC

abundance: NA
v_gene: TRBV4-3
j_gene: TRBJ2-3
d_gene: NA
CDR3aa: CASSQDRRGGITDTQYF
CDR3nt: TGCGCCAGCAGCCAAGATCGGAGGGGTGGTATCACAGATACGCAGTATTTT

abundance: NA
v_gene: TRBV29-1
j_gene: TRBJ1-5
d_gene: NA
CDR3aa: CSAGQTGPMGPQHF
CDR3nt: TGCAGCGCAGGACAAACGGGACCGATGGGTCCCCAGCATTTT

abundance: NA
v_gene: TRBV28
j_gene: TRBJ1-4
d_gene: TRBD1
CDR3aa: CASRPSGTGDERTNEKLFF
CDR3nt: TGTGCCAGCAGGCCTTCCGGGACAGGGGACGAAAGGACTAATGAAAAACTGTTTTTT

abundance: NA
v_gene: TRBV25-1
j_gene: TRBJ2-3
d_gene: TRBD2
CDR3aa: CASSEYILTSGTDTQYF
CDR3nt: TGTGCCAGCAGTGAATATATACTGACTAGCGGCACAGATACGCAGTATTTT

abundance: NA
v_gene: TRBV5-1
j_gene: TRBJ2-5
d_gene: NA
CDR3aa: CASTSGTLQETQYF
CDR3nt: TGCGCCAGCACGTCCGGGACTTTACAAGAGACCCAGTACTTC

abundance: NA
v_gene: TRBV28
j_gene: TRBJ1-1
d_gene: TRBD1
CDR3aa: CASTLGGQGAWEAFF
CDR3nt: TGTGCCAGCACCCTAGGGGGACAGGGGGCATGGGAAGCTTTCTTT

abundance: NA
v_gene: TRBV5-1
j_gene: TRBJ2-3
d_gene: TRBD2
CDR3aa: CASSGLAGAAADTQYF
CDR3nt: TGCGCCAGCAGCGGACTAGCGGGAGCGGCCGCAGATACGCAGTATTTT

abundance: NA
v_gene: TRBV6-5
j_gene: TRBJ1-2
d_gene: NA
CDR3aa: CASSYSQGYGYTF
CDR3nt: TGTGCCAGCAGTTACTCCCAGGGATATGGCTACACCTTC

abundance: NA
v_gene: TRBV25-1
j_gene: TRBJ1-4
d_gene: TRBD1
CDR3aa: CASRSGQEKKGKLFF
CDR3nt: TGTGCCAGCAGATCCGGACAGGAGAAGAAGGGGAAACTGTTTTTT

abundance: NA
v_gene: TRBV5-6
j_gene: TRBJ1-3
d_gene: NA
CDR3aa: CASSFGRFSSGNTIYF
CDR3nt: TGTGCCAGCAGCTTCGGACGGTTCAGCTCTGGAAACACCATATATTTT

abundance: NA
v_gene: TRBV5-1
j_gene: TRBJ2-7
d_gene: NA
CDR3aa: CASSPDGSGYEQYF
CDR3nt: TGCGCCAGCAGCCCGGACGGCTCGGGGTACGAGCAGTACTTC

abundance: NA
v_gene: TRBV7-9
j_gene: TRBJ2-5
d_gene: TRBD1
CDR3aa: CASSFDPGQGRQTQYF
CDR3nt: TGTGCCAGCAGCTTCGACCCGGGACAGGGAAGGCAGACCCAGTACTTC

abundance: NA
v_gene: TRBV28
j_gene: TRBJ1-2
d_gene: NA
CDR3aa: CASSFRSRGPSRYGYTF
CDR3nt: TGTGCCAGCAGTTTTAGGAGTAGAGGCCCCAGTCGCTATGGCTACACCTTC

abundance: NA
v_gene: TRBV6-5
j_gene: TRBJ1-1
d_gene: NA
CDR3aa: CASMVLVNTEAFF
CDR3nt: TGTGCCAGCATGGTTCTAGTGAACACTGAAGCTTTCTTT

abundance: NA
v_gene: TRBV28
j_gene: TRBJ1-2
d_gene: TRBD1
CDR3aa: CASSDPPGTGGNGYTF
CDR3nt: TGTGCCAGCAGCGACCCTCCCGGGACAGGGGGCAATGGCTACACCTTC

abundance: NA
v_gene: TRBV7-3
j_gene: TRBJ2-1
d_gene: NA
CDR3aa: CASSFTGRSNNEQFF
CDR3nt: TGTGCCAGCAGCTTTACCGGGAGAAGTAACAATGAGCAGTTCTTC

abundance: NA
v_gene: TRBV5-1
j_gene: TRBJ1-2
d_gene: TRBD1
CDR3aa: CASSPRGQGGYGYTF
CDR3nt: TGCGCCAGCAGCCCCAGGGGACAGGGGGGATATGGCTACACCTTC

abundance: NA
v_gene: TRBV6-5
j_gene: TRBJ2-7
d_gene: TRBD1
CDR3aa: CASRRETGGYEQYF
CDR3nt: TGTGCCAGCAGAAGAGAGACAGGGGGTTACGAGCAGTACTTC

abundance: few
v_gene: TRBV19
j_gene: TRBJ1-1
d_gene: TRBD1
CDR3aa: CASQGAYTEAFF
CDR3nt: TGTGCCAGCCAGGGGGCATACACTGAAGCTTTCTTT

abundance: once
v_gene: TRBV29-1
j_gene: TRBJ1-2
d_gene: NA
CDR3aa: CSVMFRDKRSYGYTF
CDR3nt: TGCAGCGTCATGTTTCGGGACAAGAGATCCTATGGCTACACCTTC

abundance: NA
v_gene: TRBV15
j_gene: TRBJ2-3
d_gene: TRBD2
CDR3aa: CATSRDAPSGGGRDTQYF
CDR3nt: TGTGCCACCAGCAGAGATGCCCCCAGCGGGGGGGGGCGAGATACGCAGTATTTT

abundance: once
v_gene: TRBV18
j_gene: TRBJ2-2
d_gene: TRBD2
CDR3aa: CASSPGSLAGKANTGELFF
CDR3nt: TGTGCCAGCTCACCCGGTTCACTAGCGGGAAAGGCGAACACCGGGGAGCTGTTTTTT

abundance: NA
v_gene: TRBV5-5
j_gene: TRBJ2-7
d_gene: TRBD1
CDR3aa: CASSLGGATGDSYEQYF
CDR3nt: TGTGCCAGCAGCCTGGGTGGGGCCACAGGGGATTCCTACGAGCAGTACTTC

abundance: NA
v_gene: TRBV7-3
j_gene: TRBJ2-3
d_gene: NA
CDR3aa: CASSLFGTDLRTDTQYF
CDR3nt: TGTGCCAGCAGCTTATTCGGGACCGACCTACGCACAGATACGCAGTATTTT

abundance: NA
v_gene: TRBV5-1
j_gene: TRBJ2-1
d_gene: TRBD1
CDR3aa: CASSLQGFNEQFF
CDR3nt: TGCGCCAGCAGCTTACAGGGGTTCAATGAGCAGTTCTTC

abundance: NA
v_gene: TRBV5-8
j_gene: TRBJ1-2
d_gene: NA
CDR3aa: CASSSRQEALTNYGYTF
CDR3nt: TGTGCCAGCAGCTCGCGACAGGAGGCCCTGACTAACTATGGCTACACCTTC

abundance: NA
v_gene: TRBV2
j_gene: TRBJ1-1
d_gene: NA
CDR3aa: CASSVEQGGTEAFF
CDR3nt: TGTGCCAGCAGTGTTGAACAGGGTGGCACTGAAGCTTTCTTT

abundance: NA
v_gene: TRBV2
j_gene: TRBJ2-1
d_gene: TRBD1
CDR3aa: CASSGRGQGSEQFF
CDR3nt: TGTGCCAGCAGTGGAAGGGGACAGGGGAGTGAGCAGTTCTTC

abundance: NA
v_gene: TRBV20-1
j_gene: TRBJ2-3
d_gene: NA
CDR3aa: CSARRGDTQYF
CDR3nt: TGCAGTGCTAGACGGGGAGATACGCAGTATTTT

abundance: NA
v_gene: TRBV9
j_gene: TRBJ2-3
d_gene: TRBD2
CDR3aa: CASSPTLAGSLGRADTQYF
CDR3nt: TGTGCCAGCAGCCCCACCCTAGCGGGATCGTTAGGTCGCGCGGATACGCAGTATTTT

abundance: NA
v_gene: TRBV5-6
j_gene: TRBJ2-7
d_gene: NA
CDR3aa: CASSSPGLTWEQYF
CDR3nt: TGTGCCAGCAGCTCCCCGGGTCTGACGTGGGAGCAGTACTTC

abundance: NA
v_gene: TRBV28
j_gene: TRBJ2-7
d_gene: NA
CDR3aa: CASSGGSYEQYF
CDR3nt: TGTGCCAGCAGTGGAGGATCCTACGAGCAGTACTTC

abundance: NA
v_gene: TRBV4-1
j_gene: TRBJ1-2
d_gene: NA
CDR3aa: CASSSRVSGVYGYTF
CDR3nt: TGCGCCAGCAGCTCTAGGGTCTCCGGGGTCTATGGCTACACCTTC